The 9 T cell receptor beta chains in this list originate from one sample, sequenced in a study of somatic reversion in DOCK8 deficiency. From about 0.095 ug genomic DNA, TRB libraries were made by one-step EuroClonality-NGS amplicon PCR. MiXCR, applied by TCRdb to the multiplex PCR reads, yields one record per CDR3 protein. Among several thousand distinct CDR3 sequences listed, approximately 26% were seen once. Material for sequencing was peripheral blood. The receptors stem from a human donor in good health.

Sample share makes this clonotype medium-sized (0.01 to 0.1%). In nucleotides, the CDR3 is TGTGCCAGCAGTTTAGATTTCCACACTGAAGCTTTCTTT. This codes for CASSLDFHTEAFF. V gene TRBV28 combines with J gene TRBJ1-1; D remains ambiguous. The CDR3 runs to 13 residues. V lost 2 bases and J 3 bases, leaving 7 bases between the germline ends. The germline V gene has CDR1 MDHEN and CDR2 SYDVKM.

This clonotype was detected only a few times. The DNA for the CDR3 is TGTGCCAGCAGCTCCGGTCCGGGACAGGGAAATCACGAGCAGTACTTC. Residues: CASSSGPGQGNHEQYF. The chain carries TRBV5-4 and TRBJ2-7; 9 bases line up with TRBD1. The CDR3 totals 16 residues. The J segment lost 5 bases and the V segment lost 3 bases, leaving 12 bases of the junction unmatched. Germline lookup yields CDR1 SGHNT and CDR2 YYREEE (reference sequence).

Relative to its sample, this clonotype is medium-sized. The CDR3 loop is CASSLATPANTGELFF. The CDR3 DNA reads TGTGCCAGCAGCTTGGCAACTCCAGCGAACACCGGGGAGCTGTTTTTT. This chain joins TRBV5-4 and TRBJ2-2; D ambiguous. The CDR3 contains 16 residues. V gave up 0 bases and J gave up 0 bases, with 9 bases separating them. Germline lookup yields CDR1 SGHNT and CDR2 YYREEE (reference sequence). Full variable domain (outside the CDR3, taken from reference TRBV5-4 and TRBJ2-2): ETGVTQSPTHLIKTRGQQVTLRCSSQSGHNTVSWYQQALGQGPQFIFQYYREEENGRGNFPPRFSGLQFPNYSSELNVNALELDDSALYLCASSLATPANTGELFFGEGSRLTVL.

The gene calls are TRBV20-1 and TRBJ1-2; D remains ambiguous. The CDR3 is 11 amino acids. CDR1 DFQATT and CDR2 SNEGSKA come from the germline V gene (reference sequence). Trimming stripped 3 bases from V and 4 bases from J, with 6 bases between. DNA of the CDR3: TGCAGTGCTAGCGGATCCTATGGCTACACCTTC. It specifies CSASGSYGYTF.

This clonotype is categorized as medium-sized. This chain uses TRBV28 with TRBJ1-5; 11 bases are shared with TRBD1. V dropped 4 bases and J dropped 5; count of bases not matched to a gene: 7. The CDR3 is 16 amino acids. The germline CDR1 and CDR2 sequences are MDHEN and SYDVKM. In nucleotides, the CDR3 is TGTGCCAGCAGTTCCCCGGGACAGGGGGATCATCAGCCCCAGCATTTT. Its protein product is CASSSPGQGDHQPQHF.

The chain couples TRBV4-2 to TRBJ2-6; D unresolved. The CDR3 extends over 15 amino acids. CDR1 and CDR2 from the germline V gene are LGHNA and YNFKEQ. Trimming shortened V by 4 bases and J by 0 bases, and 7 bases separated the two germline ends. The CDR3, as DNA: TGTGCCAGCAGCCCATTGGGCTCTGGGGCCAACGTCCTGACTTTC. Encoded protein: CASSPLGSGANVLTF.

This clonotype was counted between two and nine times. The genes are TRBV27 and TRBJ1-5; D uncertain. V was shortened by 0 bases and J by 3 bases, with 6 bases between the two germline ends. This CDR3 is built from 14 residues. From germline, CDR1 is MNHEY and CDR2 SMNVEV (reference sequence). The CDR3 nucleotides read TGTGCCAGCAGTTTATCTTCGGCCAATCAGCCCCAGCATTTT. Translating gives CASSLSSANQPQHF.

The rearrangement joins TRBV6-6 to TRBJ1-6, with D possibly matching TRBD1 (6 bases). Germline loops: CDR1 MNHNY, CDR2 SVGAGI (reference sequence). This CDR3 is 17 amino acids long. V was shortened by 7 bases and J by 1 base, with 17 bases between the two germline ends. The CDR3 nucleotides read TGTGCCAGCACCACAGGGTTCGGGGGGTCCTATAATTCACCCCTCCACTTT. Translated: CASTTGFGGSYNSPLHF.

The chain has TRBV7-9 and TRBJ2-7; D unresolved. The CDR3 runs 14 residues. Per germline, CDR1 SEHNR and CDR2 FQNEAQ (reference sequence). The V end was cut by 5 bases, the J end by 3 bases, with 14 bases between. CDR3 residues: CASSPPGVRYEQYF. CDR3 sequence (DNA): TGTGCCAGCAGCCCACCGGGCGTACGCTACGAGCAGTACTTC. The entire variable domain, with the rest obtained from reference TRBV7-9 and TRBJ2-7, is as follows: DTGVSQNPRHKITKRGQNVTFRCDPISEHNRLYWYRQTLGQGPEFLTYFQNEAQLEKSRLLSDRFSAERPKGSFSTLEIQRTEQGDSAMYLCASSPPGVRYEQYFGPGTRLTVT.